This TCR beta chain was recorded in a study of regulatory T cells in long-lasting Graves disease. As to time point: newly diagnosed GD, antithyroid drugs for less than 3 months. Extracted PBMC RNA gave rise to the TCR library. Study-wide results and limits: A greater number of public clonotypes (around 2,700) was shared by persistent patients than by new patients (over 900).

CDR1 and CDR2 (germline): LGHDT, YNNKEL (reference sequence). This CDR3 region has 14 residues. Comments on this clonotype: The antigen remains undetermined. This may stem from a read error, because a much larger clone lies one nucleotide away.

Arm-PCR with iRepertoire HTBI primers amplified the CDR3 regions for these TCR beta libraries. One entry per CDR3 protein results from TCRdb running MiXCR on the multiplex PCR reads. Of approximately 470,000 distinct CDR3 sequences listed, around 15% are singletons. The data also belong to a second study, concerning T cells in Graves' hyperthyroidism and ophthalmopathy. That work states: Ophthalmopathy stood apart from stable hyperthyroidism in a 13 V-J model.

The sequenced sample was peripheral blood mononuclear cells (PBMCs), obtained at new diagnosis, from a patient treated with antithyroid drugs. The rearrangement uses TRBV3-1 and TRBJ2-2, with D tentatively TRBD1 (6 bases). This sequence was found in a man in his forties with Graves disease. Here the CDR3 reads CASSRQANSGELFF. The CDR3 nucleotides read TGTGCCAGCAGCCGACAGGCGAACTCCGGGGAGCTGTTTTTT.